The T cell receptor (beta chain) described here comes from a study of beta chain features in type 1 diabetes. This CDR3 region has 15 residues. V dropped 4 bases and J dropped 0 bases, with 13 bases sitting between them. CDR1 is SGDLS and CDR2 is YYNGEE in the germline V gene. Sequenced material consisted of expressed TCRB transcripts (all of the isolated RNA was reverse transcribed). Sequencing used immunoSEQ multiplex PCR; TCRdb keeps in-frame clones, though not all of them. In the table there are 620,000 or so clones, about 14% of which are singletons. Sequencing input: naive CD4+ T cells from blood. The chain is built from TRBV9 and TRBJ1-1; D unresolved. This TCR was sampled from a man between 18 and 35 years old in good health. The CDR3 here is CASSPRGRLNTEAFF. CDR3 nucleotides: TGTGCCAGCAGCCCCCGTGGACGGTTGAACACTGAAGCTTTCTTT.